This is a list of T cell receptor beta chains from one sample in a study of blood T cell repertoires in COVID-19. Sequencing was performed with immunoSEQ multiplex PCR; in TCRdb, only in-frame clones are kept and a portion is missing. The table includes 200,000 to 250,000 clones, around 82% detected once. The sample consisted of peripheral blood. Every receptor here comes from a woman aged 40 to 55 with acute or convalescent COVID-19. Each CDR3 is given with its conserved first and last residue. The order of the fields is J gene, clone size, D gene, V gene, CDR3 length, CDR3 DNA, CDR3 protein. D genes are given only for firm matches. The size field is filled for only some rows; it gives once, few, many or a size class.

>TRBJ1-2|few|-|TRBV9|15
TGTGCCAGCAGCGTATCTGAGGGAGGCCTCTATGGCTACACCTTC
CASSVSEGGLYGYTF
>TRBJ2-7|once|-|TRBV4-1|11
TGCGCCAGCAGCCAGGCAAGAGAGCAGTACTTC
CASSQAREQYF
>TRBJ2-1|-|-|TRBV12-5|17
TGTGCTAGTGGTTTGGTAAGGGGGCAGCGGGAGACCTATGAGCAGTTCTTC
CASGLVRGQRETYEQFF
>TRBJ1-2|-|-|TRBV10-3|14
TGTGCCATCAGTGATAGGGGGGGCGAAGATGGCTACACCTTC
CAISDRGGEDGYTF
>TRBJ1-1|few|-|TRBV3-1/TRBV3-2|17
TGTGCCAGCAGCGCACTGACCCAGGGAAAGGGGAACACTGAAGCTTTCTTT
CASSALTQGKGNTEAFF
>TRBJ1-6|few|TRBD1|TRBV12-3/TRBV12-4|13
TGTGCCAGTGTGGACAGGGTCAATTCACCCCTCCACTTT
CASVDRVNSPLHF
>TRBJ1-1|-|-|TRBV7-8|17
TGTGCCAGCAGCCAGAGGGTGGCGGGCGGGATCGACACTGAAGCTTTCTTT
CASSQRVAGGIDTEAFF
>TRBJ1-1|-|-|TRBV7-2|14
TGTGCCAGCAGCTTAGTTCACAAGAACACTGAAGCTTTCTTT
CASSLVHKNTEAFF
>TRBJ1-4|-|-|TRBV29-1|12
TGCAGCGGTGGGCAAGCTAATGAAAAACTGTTTTTT
CSGGQANEKLFF
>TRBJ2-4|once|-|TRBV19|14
TGTGCCAGCCGTAACGGCGGGGTAAAAAACATTCAGTACTTC
CASRNGGVKNIQYF
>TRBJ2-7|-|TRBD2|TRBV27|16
TGTGCCAGCAGTCTCTGGGGGAGGGATCCCTCCTACGAGCAGTACTTC
CASSLWGRDPSYEQYF
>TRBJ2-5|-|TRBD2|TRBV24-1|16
TGTGCCACCAGTGATGCTTCGGGACTAGCAGTAGAGACCCAGTACTTC
CATSDASGLAVETQYF
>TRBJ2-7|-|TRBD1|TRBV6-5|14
TGTGCCAGCAGCTTCGGTACAGGGGGCTACGAGCAGTACTTC
CASSFGTGGYEQYF
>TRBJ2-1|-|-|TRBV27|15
TGTGCCAGCAGTCCAGGGGGGCCTTCCTACAATGAGCAGTTCTTC
CASSPGGPSYNEQFF
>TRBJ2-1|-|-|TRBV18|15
TGTGCCAGCTCCCACCCGGGACTTTCCTACAATGAGCAGTTCTTC
CASSHPGLSYNEQFF
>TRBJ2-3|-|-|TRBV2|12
TGTGCCAGCAAGACAGACACAGATACGCAGTATTTT
CASKTDTDTQYF
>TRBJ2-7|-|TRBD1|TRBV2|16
TGTGCCAGCAGGGCCCAACAGGGGACCCCCTCCTACGAGCAGTACTTC
CASRAQQGTPSYEQYF
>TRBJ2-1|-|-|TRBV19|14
TGTGCCAGTAGTAGGGCCTACCGGATGCATGAGCAGTTCTTC
CASSRAYRMHEQFF
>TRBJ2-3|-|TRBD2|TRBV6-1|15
TGTGCCAGCAGTGAGACTAGCGGGGGGGCAGATACGCAGTATTTT
CASSETSGGADTQYF
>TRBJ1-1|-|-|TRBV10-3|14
TGTGCCAGTAAAGTCACGGGGGGGCGCACTGAAGCTTTCTTT
CASKVTGGRTEAFF